The 17 T cell receptor beta chains in this list originate from one sample, sequenced in a study of patients and donors after allogeneic stem cell transplantation. TCRdb re-analysed the RT-PCR reads in MiXCR, keeping a single row per CDR3 protein. This table holds under 95,000 distinct CDR3 sequences, roughly 5.1% found once. The sample comprised blood, either unsorted or a sorted T cell fraction (not recorded which). These TCRs come from a human donor who was either an allogeneic HSCT recipient or a stem cell or donor lymphocyte infusion donor (not recorded which). It is not recorded whose cells these are; they may come from a transplant donor.

This clonotype was detected ten times or more. The chain is built from TRBV7-8 and TRBJ2-7; D tentatively fits TRBD1 or TRBD2 (5 bases each). This CDR3 is built from 16 residues. The germline V gene encodes CDR1 SGHVS and CDR2 FQNEAQ. Trimming removed 5 bases at V and 0 bases at J, with 17 bases between. The CDR3 sequence: CASSEGTGLFSYEQYF. CDR3 in DNA: TGTGCCAGCAGCGAAGGGACCGGACTTTTCTCCTACGAGCAGTACTTC.

This clonotype was observed many times. The chain joins TRBV7-9 to TRBJ1-1, with D perhaps TRBD1 (6 bases). CDR1 SEHNR and CDR2 FQNEAQ come from the germline V gene (reference sequence). V was cut by 5 bases and J by 4 bases, with 14 bases left in between. This CDR3 has 14 residues. Here the CDR3 DNA reads TGTGCCAGCAGCAGAGGGGGGTGGGGCACTGAAGCTTTCTTT. It is translated as CASSRGGWGTEAFF.

This clonotype turned up a few times. The rearrangement uses TRBV5-4 and TRBJ2-1, with TRBD1 matching 8 bases. From germline, CDR1 is SGHNT and CDR2 YYREEE (reference sequence). There are 16 residues in the CDR3. V trimming: 0 bases; J trimming: 8 bases; junction bases outside the gene matches: 10. The CDR3 reads CASSLAPQGAVYEQFF. The CDR3 region has the DNA TGTGCCAGCAGCTTGGCCCCCCAGGGGGCGGTCTATGAGCAGTTCTTC.

This clonotype has at least ten counts. The chain couples TRBV15 to TRBJ1-5; D uncertain. The germline gives CDR1 LNHNV, CDR2 YYDKDF (reference sequence). The V gene lost 3 bases and the J gene lost 3 bases, with 9 bases spanning the gap. This CDR3 has 14 residues. The CDR3 DNA reads TGTGCCACCAGCAGCCGGGCCTCCAATCAGCCCCAGCATTTT. This translates into CATSSRASNQPQHF.

This clonotype was detected many times. The V gene is TRBV12-3 or TRBV12-4, the J gene TRBJ2-5; D is unclear. The germline V and J ends were trimmed by 1 base and 4 bases, with 7 bases remaining between them. The CDR3 is 13 amino acids. CDR3 in amino acids: CASSLGQTETQYF. In DNA form, the CDR3 reads TGTGCCAGCAGTTTAGGGCAAACAGAGACCCAGTACTTC.

This clonotype has ten or more counts. The chain joins TRBV23-1 to TRBJ2-1; 8 nucleotides match TRBD1. TRBV23-1 is an open reading frame whose function is uncertain. Trimming removed 4 bases from V and 9 bases from J; junction bases left unmatched: 14. The CDR3 contains 16 residues. CDR3 in amino acids: CASSPPPGQVSCEQFF. The CDR3 nucleotides read TGCGCCAGCAGTCCTCCCCCGGGACAGGTCTCCTGTGAGCAGTTCTTC.

This clonotype was counted ten times or more. The chain joins TRBV5-1 to TRBJ2-1, with D unresolved. V was cut by 1 base and J by 8 bases, with 19 bases left in between. This CDR3 is built from 16 residues. Germline CDR1 SGHRS, CDR2 YFSETQ. Written as DNA, the CDR3 is TGCGCCAGCAGCTTGCCCCAAGCCGGTAAGCGCGATGAGCAGTTCTTC. Residues: CASSLPQAGKRDEQFF. Full variable domain (rest looked up from reference TRBV5-1 and TRBJ2-1): KAGVTQTPRYLIKTRGQQVTLSCSPISGHRSVSWYQQTPGQGLQFLFEYFSETQRNKGNFPGRFSGRQFSNSRSEMNVSTLELGDSALYLCASSLPQAGKRDEQFFGPGTRLTVL.

This clonotype was observed many times. The chain carries TRBV15 and TRBJ2-3; 10 nucleotides align to TRBD2. The CDR3 length is 15 residues. Germline V lookup: CDR1 LNHNV, CDR2 YYDKDF (reference sequence). Trimming at V came to 0 bases and at J to 9 bases, leaving 6 bases not matched to a gene. CDR3 DNA: TGTGCCACCAGCAGAGAGGCTAGCGGGAGTTGGACGCAGTATTTT. Translating gives CATSREASGSWTQYF.

This clonotype has at least ten counts. This chain joins TRBV20-1 and TRBJ1-1; the match to TRBD1 covers 8 bases. This CDR3 comprises 14 residues. The V and J ends lost 5 bases and 4 bases, in that order; junction bases with no gene match: 9. Germline V gene sequence: CDR1 DFQATT, CDR2 SNEGSKA (reference sequence). In DNA, the CDR3 is TGCAGTGCTCCCCCGGGACAGGAATTCACTGAAGCTTTCTTT. This translates into CSAPPGQEFTEAFF.

At least ten counts were recorded for this clonotype. The chain recombines TRBV5-6 with TRBJ1-2; D not resolved. CDR1 SGHDT and CDR2 YYEEEE come from the germline V gene. V was trimmed by 0 bases and J by 4 bases, leaving 13 bases between them. The CDR3 covers 15 residues. CDR3 nucleotide sequence: TGTGCCAGCAGCTTGGCCGCGGAACACCTCTATGGCTACACCTTC. This codes for CASSLAAEHLYGYTF.

The table lists this clonotype with many counts. As DNA, the CDR3 is TGTGTTTCTTCCCGGGGCCTGAATGAAAAACTGTTTTTT. It is translated as CVSSRGLNEKLFF. This chain connects TRBV19 to TRBJ1-4, with D possibly TRBD1 on 5 matching bases. The CDR3 length is 13 residues. Germline V gene data show CDR1 as LNHDA and CDR2 as SQIVND (reference sequence).

This clonotype was seen at least ten times. The gene calls are TRBV5-1 and TRBJ2-7, with D maybe TRBD2 (6 bases). Trimming removed 0 bases at V and 4 bases at J, with 14 bases between. From germline, CDR1 is SGHRS and CDR2 YFSETQ. This CDR3 region has 15 residues. CDR3: CASSLESSGRYEQYF. The CDR3 coding sequence is TGCGCCAGCAGCTTGGAGAGTAGCGGCAGGTACGAGCAGTACTTC.

This clonotype has at least ten counts. This sequence joins TRBV7-8 and TRBJ2-3; perhaps D is TRBD1 or TRBD2 (5 bases each). V lost 1 base and J 5 bases, leaving 7 bases between the germline ends. CDR3 size: 13 residues. Germline values: CDR1 SGHVS, CDR2 FQNEAQ. The CDR3 spells CASSLVGGDTQYF. The CDR3 DNA sequence: TGTGCCAGCAGCTTAGTTGGGGGAGATACGCAGTATTTT.

This clonotype came up many times. The chain has TRBV12-3 or TRBV12-4 and TRBJ1-1; a possible D gene is TRBD1 (5 bases). CDR3 length equals 13 residues. The V end was cut by 3 bases, the J end by 4 bases, with 9 bases between. The DNA of the CDR3 is TGTGCCAGCAGTTTTGTAACAGGCACTGAAGCTTTCTTT. Protein: CASSFVTGTEAFF.

This clonotype was detected many times. This chain uses TRBV20-1 with TRBJ1-6; no clear D. Germline V lookup: CDR1 DFQATT, CDR2 SNEGSKA (reference sequence). Trimming removed 2 bases at V and 0 bases at J, with 8 bases between. There are 15 residues in the CDR3. The CDR3 loop reads CSARYFSSYNSPLHF. The CDR3 bases are TGCAGTGCTAGATACTTTAGCTCCTATAATTCACCCCTCCACTTT.

This clonotype showed up many times. The chain has TRBV20-1 and TRBJ1-2; D gene uncertain. The CDR3 has 15 amino acids. Germline-derived CDR1 and CDR2 are DFQATT and SNEGSKA (reference sequence). Deletions cut 5 bases from V and 0 bases from J, with 16 bases between. The CDR3 is CSADGSQRANYGYTF. Here the CDR3 DNA reads TGCAGTGCTGATGGGTCGCAGAGAGCTAACTATGGCTACACCTTC.

Many counts were recorded for this clonotype. The chain employs TRBV18 and TRBJ2-2, with D possibly TRBD1 on 5 matching bases. The germline V gene has CDR1 KGHSH and CDR2 LQKENI. CDR3 length: 20 amino acids. The ends were cut back, 3 bases at V and 0 bases at J, with 23 bases in the middle. The DNA for the CDR3 is TGTGCCAGCTCACCTTTAGTAAGCTGGTCCGACAGAACGAACACCGGGGAGCTGTTTTTT. Encoded protein: CASSPLVSWSDRTNTGELFF.